A few counts support the clone carrying this TCR beta chain. As yet, its antigen is unknown. A J-beta primer mix and a sample-barcoded 5' primer were used in a second PCR of about 7 to 11 cycles. Via MiXCR, TCRdb re-called the 5' RACE reads, giving one row per CDR3 protein. The sample lists over 600,000 distinct CDR3 sequences, about 42% occurring once. V shed 7 bases and J 3 bases; nucleotides not matched to a gene: 8. This CDR3 spans 13 amino acids. CDR1 and CDR2 from the germline V gene are SQVTM and ANQGSEA. This sample was included in a study of blood T cells in healthy people across ages. Study as a whole: For every two T cells, template switching captured about one barcoded beta molecule. General study findings and limits: The fall in TCR beta diversity per million T cells was roughly linear with age.

The chain employs TRBV29-1 and TRBJ1-2, with 7 positions matching TRBD1. The sample taken for sequencing was blood. The receptor's source is an elderly man in good health. The CDR3 DNA reads as TGCAGCGCGGAGGGGGCTCAGGACTATGGCTACACCTTC. Translated: CSAEGAQDYGYTF. Together with reference TRBV29-1 and TRBJ1-2, the CDR3 gives the full variable domain: SAVISQKPSRDICQRGTSLTIQCQVDSQVTMMFWYRQQPGQSLTLIATANQGSEATYESGFVIDKFPISRPNLTFSTLTVSNMSPEDSSIYLCSAEGAQDYGYTFGSGTRLTVV.